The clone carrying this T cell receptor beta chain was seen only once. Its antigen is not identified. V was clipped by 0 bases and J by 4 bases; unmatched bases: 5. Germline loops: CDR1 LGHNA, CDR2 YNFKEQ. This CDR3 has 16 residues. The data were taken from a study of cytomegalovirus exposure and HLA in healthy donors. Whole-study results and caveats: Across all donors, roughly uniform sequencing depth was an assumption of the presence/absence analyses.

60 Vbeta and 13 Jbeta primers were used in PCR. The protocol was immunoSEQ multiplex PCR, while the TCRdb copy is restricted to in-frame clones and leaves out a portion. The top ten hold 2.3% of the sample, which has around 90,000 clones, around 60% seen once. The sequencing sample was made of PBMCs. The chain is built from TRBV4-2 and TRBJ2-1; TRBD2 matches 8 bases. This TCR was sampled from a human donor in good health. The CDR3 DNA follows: TGTGCCAGCAGCCAAGAGGCGGGGGGCCGTTACAATGAGCAGTTCTTC. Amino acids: CASSQEAGGRYNEQFF.